This T cell receptor (beta chain) originates from a study of blood T cell repertoires in COVID-19. On the study more broadly: Sites across the United States, Italy and Spain contributed samples from acute and convalescent COVID-19. The cDNA or gDNA used as material had been derived from T cells, B-cell-depleted T cells, or PBMCs.

Sequencing was performed with immunoSEQ multiplex PCR; in TCRdb, only in-frame clones are kept and a portion is missing. The sample comprises about 140,000 clones, around 82% of which are singletons, and under 7% rests with the top ten. Participant-given clinical history determined each cohort assignment. Germline V gene sequence: CDR1 MNHEY, CDR2 SMNVEV (reference sequence). CDR3 length: 13 residues. V trimming: 3 bases; J trimming: 15 bases; junction bases outside the gene matches: 10. The V and J genes are TRBV27 and TRBJ2-1, with 8 bases aligning to TRBD1. This sequence originates from a man in his forties with acute COVID-19. The source material was PBMCs or T cells enriched from blood (not recorded which). CDR3 loop: CASSFSRGPRRFF. CDR3 DNA sequence: TGTGCCAGCAGTTTCTCCAGGGGGCCCCGTCGGTTCTTC.